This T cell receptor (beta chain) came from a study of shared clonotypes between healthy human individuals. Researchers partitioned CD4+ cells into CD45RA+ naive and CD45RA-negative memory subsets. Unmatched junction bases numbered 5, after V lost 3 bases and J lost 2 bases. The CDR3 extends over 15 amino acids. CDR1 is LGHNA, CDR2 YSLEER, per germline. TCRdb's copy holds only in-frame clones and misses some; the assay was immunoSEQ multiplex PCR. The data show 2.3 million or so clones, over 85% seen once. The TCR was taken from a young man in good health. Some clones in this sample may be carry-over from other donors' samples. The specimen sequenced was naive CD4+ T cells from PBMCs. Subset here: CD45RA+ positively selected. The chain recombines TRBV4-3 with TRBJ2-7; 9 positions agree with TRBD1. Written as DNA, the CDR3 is TGCGCCAGCAGCCAGAGGACAGGGGCGACCTACGAGCAGTACTTC. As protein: CASSQRTGATYEQYF.